The rows below give T cell receptor beta chains drawn from one sample of a study of blood T cell repertoires in COVID-19. Here immunoSEQ multiplex PCR was the method, and the copy in TCRdb shows in-frame clones only, minus some. The sample comprises 130,000 to 150,000 clones, roughly 80% of which are singletons, and approximately 8.4% rests with the top ten. Sequencing was performed on peripheral blood. These receptors were taken from a human donor with acute or convalescent COVID-19. The donor label of this sample is uncertain. CDR3s include the opening cysteine and the closing phenylalanine or tryptophan. A D gene is named only where the DNA matches it firmly. For some rows the clone size is stated as once, few or many, or as a class when expanded; others skip it.

CDR3: CASSFVKGGSNQPQHF; DNA: TGTGCCAGCAGCTTCGTGAAGGGAGGTAGCAATCAGCCCCAGCATTTT; J: TRBJ1-5; D: NA; size: NA; V: TRBV7-2
CDR3: CASSRDTAGNTIYF; DNA: TGCGCCAGCAGCCGGGACACCGCTGGAAACACCATATATTTT; J: TRBJ1-3; D: NA; size: NA; V: TRBV5-1
CDR3: CASTFTGELFF; DNA: TGTGCCAGCACCTTCACCGGGGAGCTGTTTTTT; J: TRBJ2-2; D: NA; size: NA; V: TRBV6-6
CDR3: CASSPRGLAGDEQFF; DNA: TGTGCCAGCAGCCCTAGGGGACTAGCGGGGGATGAGCAGTTCTTC; J: TRBJ2-1; D: TRBD2; size: NA; V: TRBV11-2
CDR3: CASSLAGSGDTIYF; DNA: TGCGCCAGCAGCTTGGCGGGGAGTGGCGACACCATATATTTT; J: TRBJ1-3; D: NA; size: NA; V: TRBV5-1
CDR3: CASTRGALNYGYTF; DNA: TGTGCCAGTACCCGGGGAGCCCTTAACTATGGCTACACCTTC; J: TRBJ1-2; D: NA; size: NA; V: TRBV19
CDR3: CASSYRQGMDTEAFF; DNA: TGTGCCAGCAGCTACCGACAGGGGATGGACACTGAAGCTTTCTTT; J: TRBJ1-1; D: TRBD1; size: few; V: TRBV3-1/TRBV3-2
CDR3: CASSPSSGNTIYF; DNA: TGTGCCAGCAGCCCTAGCTCTGGAAACACCATATATTTT; J: TRBJ1-3; D: NA; size: NA; V: TRBV28
CDR3: CASSQVVGETEAFF; DNA: TGTGCCAGCAGCCAAGTTGTTGGGGAGACTGAAGCTTTCTTT; J: TRBJ1-1; D: NA; size: NA; V: TRBV3-1/TRBV3-2
CDR3: CAGGQATDTQYF; DNA: TGTGCCGGGGGACAGGCAACAGATACGCAGTATTTT; J: TRBJ2-3; D: TRBD1; size: NA; V: TRBV2
CDR3: CASSLAGVRGYTF; DNA: TGTGCCAGCAGCTTAGCAGGGGTACGGGGCTACACCTTC; J: TRBJ1-2; D: NA; size: NA; V: TRBV11-2
CDR3: CASSDAGWTEAFF; DNA: TGTGCCAGCAGCGACGCCGGGTGGACTGAAGCTTTCTTT; J: TRBJ1-1; D: NA; size: few; V: TRBV13
CDR3: CASSPGLLGYEQYF; DNA: TGTGCCAGTAGTCCGGGACTCCTCGGCTACGAGCAGTACTTC; J: TRBJ2-7; D: NA; size: NA; V: TRBV19
CDR3: CAISGTTNTGELFF; DNA: TGTGCCATCTCCGGGACAACGAACACCGGGGAGCTGTTTTTT; J: TRBJ2-2; D: NA; size: NA; V: TRBV10-3
CDR3: CASSVYGGAADTQYF; DNA: TGTGCCAGCAGCGTATACGGGGGGGCCGCAGATACGCAGTATTTT; J: TRBJ2-3; D: TRBD2; size: few; V: TRBV11-2
CDR3: CASSQGGPYNEQFF; DNA: TGTGCCAGCAGCCAGGGAGGGCCCTACAATGAGCAGTTCTTC; J: TRBJ2-1; D: TRBD2; size: NA; V: TRBV7-3
CDR3: CASRVRQGNEKLFF; DNA: TGCGCCAGCAGGGTCCGACAGGGTAATGAAAAACTGTTTTTT; J: TRBJ1-4; D: TRBD1; size: once; V: TRBV5-1
CDR3: CASSLGQLYNEQFF; DNA: TGTGCCAGTAGTTTGGGACAGCTTTACAATGAGCAGTTCTTC; J: TRBJ2-1; D: TRBD1; size: many; V: TRBV19
CDR3: CASSWGTGSQDTQYF; DNA: TGCGCCAGCAGCTGGGGGACAGGGAGTCAGGATACGCAGTATTTT; J: TRBJ2-3; D: TRBD1; size: NA; V: TRBV5-1
CDR3: CASSAIGTVGGNTIYF; DNA: TGTGCCAGCAGCGCCATAGGGACAGTGGGTGGAAACACCATATATTTT; J: TRBJ1-3; D: TRBD1; size: once; V: TRBV7-9
CDR3: CASSVRTGPNYGYTF; DNA: TGTGCCAGCAGCGTCCGGACAGGGCCTAACTATGGCTACACCTTC; J: TRBJ1-2; D: TRBD1; size: NA; V: TRBV9
CDR3: CASSSQGAGGYTF; DNA: TGTGCCAGCAGCTCCCAGGGGGCGGGTGGCTACACCTTC; J: TRBJ1-2; D: TRBD1; size: NA; V: TRBV7-8
CDR3: CASSYDRGGGNEKLFF; DNA: TGTGCCAGCAGTTACGATCGGGGCGGGGGAAATGAAAAACTGTTTTTT; J: TRBJ1-4; D: NA; size: NA; V: TRBV6-5
CDR3: CSVLRGAYTQYF; DNA: TGCAGCGTTCTACGGGGTGCCTATACGCAGTATTTT; J: TRBJ2-3; D: NA; size: once; V: TRBV29-1
CDR3: CASEGTGGYQPQHF; DNA: TGTGCCAGTGAAGGGACAGGGGGATATCAGCCCCAGCATTTT; J: TRBJ1-5; D: TRBD1; size: NA; V: TRBV2
CDR3: CASSIPGGRNQPQHF; DNA: TGTGCCAGCAGTATCCCTGGGGGGAGAAATCAGCCCCAGCATTTT; J: TRBJ1-5; D: NA; size: NA; V: TRBV2
CDR3: CASSSGQNYGYTF; DNA: TGTGCCAGCAGTTCGGGACAGAACTATGGCTACACCTTC; J: TRBJ1-2; D: TRBD1; size: many; V: TRBV12-3/TRBV12-4
CDR3: CASSWWGGGYTF; DNA: TGTGCCAGCAGCTGGTGGGGAGGTGGCTACACCTTC; J: TRBJ1-2; D: NA; size: NA; V: TRBV7-9
CDR3: CASSLGVTGVYSEAFF; DNA: TGTGCCAGCAGCTTAGGAGTGACAGGGGTATACTCTGAAGCTTTCTTT; J: TRBJ1-1; D: TRBD1; size: NA; V: TRBV7-2
CDR3: CASSNFSRGPSNQPQHF; DNA: TGTGCCAGCAGCAACTTCAGCAGGGGGCCATCCAATCAGCCCCAGCATTTT; J: TRBJ1-5; D: NA; size: NA; V: TRBV21-1
CDR3: CASSSRLANTGELFF; DNA: TGCGCCAGCAGCTCGCGGCTAGCTAACACCGGGGAGCTGTTTTTT; J: TRBJ2-2; D: NA; size: NA; V: TRBV5-1
CDR3: CASSLSRTGVDEQYF; DNA: TGTGCCAGCAGCTTAAGCAGGACAGGGGTCGACGAGCAGTACTTC; J: TRBJ2-7; D: TRBD1; size: NA; V: TRBV11-1